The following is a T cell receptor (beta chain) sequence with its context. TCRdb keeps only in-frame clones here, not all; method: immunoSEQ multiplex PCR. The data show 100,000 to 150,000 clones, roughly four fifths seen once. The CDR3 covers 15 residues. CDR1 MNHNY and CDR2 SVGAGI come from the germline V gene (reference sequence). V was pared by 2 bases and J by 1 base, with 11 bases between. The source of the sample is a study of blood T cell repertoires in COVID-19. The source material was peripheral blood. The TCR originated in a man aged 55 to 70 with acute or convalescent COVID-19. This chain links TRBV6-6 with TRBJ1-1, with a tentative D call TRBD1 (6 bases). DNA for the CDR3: TGTGCCAGCAGTTACCAGAGGGGGACGAACACTGAAGCTTTCTTT. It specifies CASSYQRGTNTEAFF.